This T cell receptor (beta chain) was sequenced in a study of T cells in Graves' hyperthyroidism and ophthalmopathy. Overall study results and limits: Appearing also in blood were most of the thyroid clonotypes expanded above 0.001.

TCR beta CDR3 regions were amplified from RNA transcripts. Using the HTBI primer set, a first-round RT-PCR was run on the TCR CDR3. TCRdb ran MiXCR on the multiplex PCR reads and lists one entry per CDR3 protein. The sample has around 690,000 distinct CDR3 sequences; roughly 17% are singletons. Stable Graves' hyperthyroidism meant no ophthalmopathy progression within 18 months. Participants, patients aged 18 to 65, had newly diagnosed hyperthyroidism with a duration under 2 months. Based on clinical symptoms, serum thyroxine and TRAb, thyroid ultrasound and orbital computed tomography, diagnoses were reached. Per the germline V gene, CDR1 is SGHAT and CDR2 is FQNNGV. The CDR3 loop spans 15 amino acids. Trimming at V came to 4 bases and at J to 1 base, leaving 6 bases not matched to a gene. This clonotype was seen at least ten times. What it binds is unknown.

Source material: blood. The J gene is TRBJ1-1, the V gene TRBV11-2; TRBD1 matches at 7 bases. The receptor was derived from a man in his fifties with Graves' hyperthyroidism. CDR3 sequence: CASSWGQRANTEAFF. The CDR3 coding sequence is TGTGCCAGCAGCTGGGGACAGAGGGCGAACACTGAAGCTTTCTTT.